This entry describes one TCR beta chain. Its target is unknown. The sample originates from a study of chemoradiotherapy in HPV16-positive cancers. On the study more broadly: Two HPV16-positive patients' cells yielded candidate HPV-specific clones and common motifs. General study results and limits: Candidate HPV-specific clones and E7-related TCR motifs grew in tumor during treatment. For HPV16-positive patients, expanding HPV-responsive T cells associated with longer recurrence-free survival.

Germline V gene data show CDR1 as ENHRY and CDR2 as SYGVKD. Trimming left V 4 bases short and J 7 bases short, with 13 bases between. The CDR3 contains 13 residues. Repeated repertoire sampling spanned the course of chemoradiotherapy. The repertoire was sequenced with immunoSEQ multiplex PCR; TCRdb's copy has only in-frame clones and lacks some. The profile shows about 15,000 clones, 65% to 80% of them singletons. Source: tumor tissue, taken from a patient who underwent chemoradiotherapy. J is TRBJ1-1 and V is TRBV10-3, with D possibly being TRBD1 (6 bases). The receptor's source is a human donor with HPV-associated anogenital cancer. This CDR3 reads CAISVGTKGEAFF. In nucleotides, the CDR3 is TGTGCCATCAGTGTGGGGACAAAAGGTGAAGCTTTCTTT.